The present TCR beta chain was sequenced within a study of vaccination effects on CD4 cells after COVID-19. Sequencing used immunoSEQ multiplex PCR; TCRdb keeps in-frame clones, though not all of them. The repertoire holds more than 35,000 clones, with 60% to 80% as singletons. Points on this clone: Its antigen is still unknown.

Pools of viral peptides were used by the ViraFEST assay to expand antigen-specific CD4+ T cells ahead of sequencing. Isolating CD4+ T cells followed approximately nine days of culture. The vaccine recipients had no prior SARS-CoV-2 infection, with negative nucleocapsid antibodies. A half-medium replacement with IL-2 medium was carried out on days 3 and 7. General study findings and limits: Marked clonal contraction of infection- and vaccine-induced clones was seen late after vaccination. There was only 1 of 255 vaccine-induced clones in healthy vaccinees that cross-reacted with common cold coronaviruses.

The V end lost 3 bases, the J end lost 6 bases, and 14 bases lay between the germline ends. This CDR3 spans 14 amino acids. Per the germline V gene, CDR1 is WNHNN and CDR2 is SYGVQD (reference sequence). Source: CD4+ T cells from PBMCs cultured with HCoV-OC43 spike peptides, taken before COVID-19 vaccination. Subset specified: HCoV-OC43 spike overlapping peptide pool stimulation. This clonotype was sampled from a human donor who received a COVID-19 vaccine. The chain couples TRBV10-1 to TRBJ1-1; D perhaps matches TRBD1 (5 bases). CDR3 DNA sequence: TGCGCCAGCAGTGATACAGGCGCCCAGCCTGAAGCTTTCTTT. Encoded protein: CASSDTGAQPEAFF.